What follows is one TCR beta chain and its context. Its antigen is unidentified. The assay ran at deep level. Sequencing was performed with immunoSEQ multiplex PCR; in TCRdb, only in-frame clones are kept and a portion is missing. The sample contains more than 1 million clones, about 80% of which appear only once. CD45RA-negative memory and CD45RA+ naive subsets were split from the CD4+ cells. Deletions cut 4 bases from V and 0 bases from J, with 11 bases between. Germline CDR1 SGHRS, CDR2 YFSETQ. The CDR3 has 15 amino acids. The sample is drawn from a study of shared clonotypes between healthy human individuals. Across the whole study: Three plates were used per donor for CD4 naive, three for CD4 memory, two for CD8 naive and one for CD8 memory.

Overall study findings and caveats: Memory subsets generally showed lower estimated richness than naive subsets.

The chain employs TRBV5-1 and TRBJ2-1, with a tentative D call TRBD2 (5 bases). This clonotype originated in a man aged 18 to 35 in good health. Some clones in this sample may be carry-over from other donors' samples. What was sequenced was memory CD4+ T cells from PBMCs. This sample's subset: CD45RA-negative fraction. The DNA for the CDR3 is TGCGCCAGCAGCGCTTCTGGAGGCTCCTACAATGAGCAGTTCTTC. Translation: CASSASGGSYNEQFF.